This entry lists 29 T cell receptor beta chains sequenced from one sample in a study of shared clonotypes between healthy human individuals. TCRdb's copy holds only in-frame clones and misses some; the assay was immunoSEQ multiplex PCR. The table includes over a million clones, roughly 80% detected once. The sequencing sample was made of memory CD4+ T cells sorted from blood. The subset is: CD45RA-negative fraction. All receptors come from a man between 18 and 35 years old in good health.

V gene TRBV16 combines with J gene TRBJ1-5; D unresolved. Germline V gene lookup returns CDR1 KGHSY and CDR2 FQNENV. V was shortened by 0 bases and J by 6 bases, with 9 bases between the two germline ends. The CDR3 spans 14 residues. The CDR3 loop is CASSQSTTGQPQHF. DNA of the CDR3: TGTGCCAGCAGCCAATCTACTACGGGTCAGCCCCAGCATTTT.

V gene TRBV27 combines with J gene TRBJ1-1, with D perhaps matching TRBD1 (5 bases). The CDR3 is 14 residues long. CDR1 and CDR2 from the germline V gene are MNHEY and SMNVEV (reference sequence). V lost 8 bases to trimming and J lost 1 base, with 14 bases between them. The CDR3 DNA follows: TGTGCCAGCTTTGAGGGGAACCAGAACACTGAAGCTTTCTTT. Its protein product is CASFEGNQNTEAFF.

The genes are TRBV11-3 and TRBJ2-2; D is ambiguous. Per the germline V gene, CDR1 is SGHNT and CDR2 is YENEEA. This CDR3 has 13 amino acids. Trimming removed 1 base from V and 6 bases from J, with 6 bases in between. The CDR3 DNA is TGTGCCAGCAGCTTAGGATGGTCCGGGGAGCTGTTTTTT. Its protein product is CASSLGWSGELFF.

This clone was detected once. The V and J genes are TRBV2 and TRBJ2-3; D gene unclear. The CDR3 contains 12 residues. Germline CDR1 and CDR2: SNHLY and FYNNEI. Deletions cut 6 bases from V and 14 bases from J, with 18 bases between. CDR3 protein: CASSLSKNFWYF. The CDR3 DNA sequence: TGTGCCAGCAGCCTCTCTAAAAACTTTTGGTATTTT.

Worth noting for this clone: Other DNA sequences of this sample code for an identical CDR3. V is TRBV5-1 and J is TRBJ2-7; D gene unclear. The CDR3 spans 13 residues. The V and J ends lost 1 base and 0 bases respectively, with 5 bases between them. Germline V gene data show CDR1 as SGHRS and CDR2 as YFSETQ. The CDR3 loop reads CASSLLSSYEQYF. For the CDR3, the DNA is TGCGCCAGCAGCTTGCTCAGCTCCTACGAGCAGTACTTC.

In its sample, this clone was seen a few times. The identical CDR3 is also encoded by other nucleotide sequences in the sample. V and J are TRBV5-6 and TRBJ2-7; D uncertain. The V gene's germline CDR1 is SGHDT and CDR2 YYEEEE. The CDR3 contains 12 residues. V gave up 2 bases and J gave up 4 bases, with 7 bases separating them. In nucleotides, the CDR3 is TGTGCCAGCAGCTTAGAACAGTACGAGCAGTACTTC. Encoded protein: CASSLEQYEQYF. The whole variable domain, filled in from reference TRBV5-6 and TRBJ2-7, reads DAGVTQSPTHLIKTRGQQVTLRCSPKSGHDTVSWYQQALGQGPQFIFQYYEEEERQRGNFPDRFSGHQFPNYSSELNVNALLLGDSALYLCASSLEQYEQYFGPGTRLTVT.

The chain is built from TRBV4-1 and TRBJ2-3, with 8 bases aligning to TRBD2. CDR1 is MGHRA and CDR2 is YSYEKL in the germline V gene. This CDR3 contains 17 residues. J lost 0 bases, V lost 0 bases, and 5 bases had no gene match. CDR3 residues: CASSQDIGGRSTDTQYF. CDR3 bases: TGCGCCAGCAGCCAAGATATAGGCGGGAGGAGCACAGATACGCAGTATTTT.

The chain uses TRBV11-3 and TRBJ2-5, with D perhaps matching TRBD2 (7 bases). V lost 5 bases and J 5 bases, leaving 18 bases between the germline ends. This CDR3 has 15 residues. CDR1 is SGHNT and CDR2 is YENEEA in the germline V gene. The CDR3, as DNA: TGTGCCAGCAGCCCTAGGGGGGGGGCTTGGGAGACCCAGTACTTC. This encodes CASSPRGGAWETQYF.

The chain employs TRBV5-4 and TRBJ2-2, with D possibly matching TRBD2 (6 bases). Germline CDR1 reads SGHNT; CDR2 reads YYREEE (reference sequence). Trimming took off 2 bases at V and 6 bases at J, with 17 bases between the two ends. This CDR3 is built from 16 residues. This CDR3 reads CASSFGTYQGPGELFF. CDR3 DNA: TGTGCCAGCAGCTTCGGGACTTACCAGGGTCCCGGGGAGCTGTTTTTT.

V is TRBV5-1 and J is TRBJ1-5; D possibly corresponds to TRBD1 (6 bases). The CDR3 has 15 residues. The V gene lost 0 bases and the J gene lost 7 bases, with 14 bases spanning the gap. The germline CDR1 and CDR2 sequences are SGHRS and YFSETQ. The CDR3 DNA follows: TGCGCCAGCAGCTTGGAAGGGGGGCAGGGGCAGCCCCAGCATTTT. Translated: CASSLEGGQGQPQHF.

The chain links TRBV29-1 to TRBJ2-7; 9 bases are a match to TRBD1. The junction had 7 bases not matched to a gene; V was cut back by 2 bases and J by 2 bases. CDR1 is SQVTM and CDR2 is ANQGSEA in the germline V gene. The CDR3 is 15 amino acids. CDR3 nucleotide sequence: TGCAGCGTTGAATGGGGGGACAGGGCGGCCTACGAGCAGTACTTC. Translating gives CSVEWGDRAAYEQYF.

The sample holds a few counts of this clone. This sequence joins TRBV5-1 and TRBJ2-2, with D unclear. This CDR3 comprises 15 residues. The V and J ends lost 0 bases and 7 bases respectively, with 13 bases between them. Germline CDR1 SGHRS, CDR2 YFSETQ. In nucleotides, the CDR3 is TGCGCCAGCAGCTTGGATCGACTTGGTATCGGGGAGCTGTTTTTT. Its translation is CASSLDRLGIGELFF.

This sequence joins TRBV4-2 and TRBJ2-1; no firm D call. Looked up from germline, CDR1 is LGHNA and CDR2 is YNFKEQ. This CDR3 is 17 amino acids long. The V end lost 1 base, the J end lost 6 bases, and 19 bases lay between the germline ends. CDR3 bases: TGTGCCAGCAGCCAAGCGAACCTAGGCCAGGCGCGCAATGAGCAGTTCTTC. This sequence encodes CASSQANLGQARNEQFF.

The chain recombines TRBV5-1 with TRBJ2-2, with D perhaps assigned TRBD1 or TRBD2 (5 bases each). With 4 bases removed from V and 8 bases from J, the gap between germline ends came to 18 bases. The CDR3 consists of 15 residues. Germline V CDR1 and CDR2: SGHRS, YFSETQ. The CDR3 bases are TGCGCCAGCAGCACGGGGACCACTTTTACTGGGGAGCTGTTTTTT. Translating it yields CASSTGTTFTGELFF. The full variable domain, rest sourced from reference TRBV5-1 and TRBJ2-2, is KAGVTQTPRYLIKTRGQQVTLSCSPISGHRSVSWYQQTPGQGLQFLFEYFSETQRNKGNFPGRFSGRQFSNSRSEMNVSTLELGDSALYLCASSTGTTFTGELFFGEGSRLTVL.

The chain carries TRBV18 and TRBJ2-6; maybe TRBD1 (5 bases). Per the germline V gene, CDR1 is KGHSH and CDR2 is LQKENI. Trimming removed 2 bases from V and 2 bases from J, with 13 bases in between. This CDR3 has 17 amino acids. CDR3 protein: CASSPGSGSPGANVLTF. In DNA, the CDR3 is TGTGCCAGCTCACCAGGGTCAGGGTCCCCTGGGGCCAACGTCCTGACTTTC.

As concerns this clone: The same CDR3 arises from other DNA sequences in this sample as well. The rearrangement links TRBV11-2 to TRBJ2-5; TRBD2 might be the D (7 bases). The V end lost 4 bases, the J end lost 5 bases, and 14 bases lay between the germline ends. CDR3 length: 14 residues. The germline V gene encodes CDR1 SGHAT and CDR2 FQNNGV. CDR3 in DNA: TGTGCCAGCAGCTCCCCAGGGAGGGGGGAGACCCAGTACTTC. Translated: CASSSPGRGETQYF.

This clone was found once. The chain is built from TRBV11-3 and TRBJ2-1; TRBD2 is a possible D gene (5 bases). V was clipped by 5 bases and J by 4 bases, with 15 bases between them. The length of the CDR3 is 15 residues. Germline-derived CDR1 and CDR2 are SGHNT and YENEEA. CDR3 nucleotides: TGTGCCAGCAGCCCGCGTGCGGGCTTGTACAATGAGCAGTTCTTC. Its translation is CASSPRAGLYNEQFF.

There are a few counts of this clone. The chain carries TRBV18 and TRBJ1-6; D gene unclear. Germline V gives CDR1 KGHSH, CDR2 LQKENI. Trimming took off 5 bases at V and 4 bases at J, with 12 bases between the two ends. The CDR3 loop spans 15 amino acids. As DNA, the CDR3 is TGTGCCAGCTCATACTCCGAAGGGTATAATTCACCCCTCCACTTT. Protein: CASSYSEGYNSPLHF.

The chain joins TRBV7-2 to TRBJ2-1, with 12 bases lining up with TRBD2. The germline CDR1 and CDR2 sequences are SGHTA and FQGNSA. This CDR3 is built from 16 residues. With 6 bases clipped from V and 4 bases from J, the junction kept 7 bases outside the gene matches. CDR3 loop: CASRSTSGRLYNEQFF. Here the CDR3 DNA reads TGTGCCAGCAGATCTACTAGCGGGAGGCTTTACAATGAGCAGTTCTTC.

The CDR3 nucleotides read TGTGCCAGCAGCTTGGAGGGTCTGGGTGGCTACACCTTC. Protein product: CASSLEGLGGYTF. V is TRBV5-6 and J is TRBJ1-2; D gene ambiguous. V was shortened by 0 bases and J by 7 bases, with 10 bases between the two germline ends. This CDR3 contains 13 residues. From germline, CDR1 is SGHDT and CDR2 YYEEEE.

On this clone itself: A much larger clonotype is one base distant, so this may be a read error. At the DNA level, this CDR3 is encoded by other sequences in the same sample as well. This chain joins TRBV7-2 and TRBJ1-3; 9 nucleotides line up with TRBD1. The CDR3 covers 15 residues. V was pared by 3 bases and J by 4 bases, with 4 bases of the junction left unmatched. CDR1 and CDR2 from the germline V gene are SGHTA and FQGNSA. DNA of the CDR3: TGTGCCAGCAGCTTCGGGACAGGGAAAGGAAACACCATATATTTT. This gives the protein CASSFGTGKGNTIYF.

This clone was found once. The V and J genes are TRBV27 and TRBJ2-5; 9 nucleotides align to TRBD2. The CDR3 is 14 amino acids. The junction had 6 bases not matched to a gene; V was cut back by 5 bases and J by 5 bases. Germline-derived CDR1 and CDR2 are MNHEY and SMNVEV (reference sequence). The DNA for the CDR3 is TGTGCCAGCAGTCCAGGGACTAGCTCGGAGACCCAGTACTTC. As protein: CASSPGTSSETQYF.

The V and J genes are TRBV30 and TRBJ1-3; D is perhaps TRBD1 (5 bases). CDR1 and CDR2 (germline): GTSNPN, SVGIG (reference sequence). Deletions cut 2 bases from V and 0 bases from J, with 11 bases between. CDR3 length: 15 amino acids. The chain's CDR3 is CAWSYGGFSGNTIYF. CDR3 DNA sequence: TGTGCCTGGAGTTACGGGGGATTCTCTGGAAACACCATATATTTT.

This rearrangement joins TRBV7-2 to TRBJ2-7, with 11 bases identical to TRBD2. The trim removed 2 bases at V and 2 bases at J, leaving 14 bases unmatched. CDR1 is SGHTA and CDR2 is FQGNSA in the germline V gene. The CDR3 is 19 residues long. CDR3 sequence (DNA): TGTGCCAGCAGCTTAATAGGACTAGCGGGTTTTCCTAGGACCTACGAGCAGTACTTC. It is translated as CASSLIGLAGFPRTYEQYF.

The chain links TRBV6-1 to TRBJ2-5, with D possibly being TRBD1 (5 bases). CDR1 and CDR2 (germline): MNHNS, SASEGT. V lost 6 bases, J lost 4 bases, and 9 bases lay in between. The CDR3 length is 12 residues. In DNA, the CDR3 is TGTGCCAGCAGCAGGGAACGAGAGACCCAGTACTTC. It codes for CASSRERETQYF.

The rearrangement uses TRBV10-3 and TRBJ2-7; TRBD1 agrees at 8 bases. The CDR3 covers 15 residues. Germline trimming cut 5 bases from V and 2 bases from J; bases unmatched to any gene: 8. From germline, CDR1 is ENHRY and CDR2 SYGVKD. CDR3: CAISPGQGAAYEQYF. Written as DNA, the CDR3 is TGTGCCATCAGTCCCGGACAGGGCGCAGCCTACGAGCAGTACTTC.

This chain uses TRBV5-1 with TRBJ1-1; no definite D call. V lost 3 bases and J 1 base, leaving 10 bases between the germline ends. The CDR3 covers 14 residues. From germline, CDR1 is SGHRS and CDR2 YFSETQ. The CDR3 region is CASSSANKNTEAFF. DNA of the CDR3: TGCGCCAGCAGCTCCGCTAACAAGAACACTGAAGCTTTCTTT.

The V and J genes are TRBV29-1 and TRBJ2-4; D tentatively fits TRBD1 or TRBD2 (5 bases each). From germline, CDR1 is SQVTM and CDR2 ANQGSEA. The CDR3 is 14 amino acids. Trimming took 2 bases from V and 7 from J, leaving 15 bases between them. In DNA, the CDR3 is TGCAGCGTTGAAACAGGACGGGATCGGAACATTCAGTACTTC. Its protein is CSVETGRDRNIQYF.

This clone turned up a few times. The rearrangement joins TRBV10-2 to TRBJ2-6, with D perhaps matching TRBD1 (6 bases). Germline V gene lookup returns CDR1 WSHSY and CDR2 SAAADI. With 4 bases removed from V and 0 bases from J, the gap between germline ends came to 7 bases. The CDR3 is made up of 15 amino acids. CDR3 region: CASSVGGSGANVLTF. CDR3 nucleotides: TGCGCCAGCAGTGTAGGGGGCTCTGGGGCCAACGTCCTGACTTTC.